The 20 T cell receptor beta chains below were found in one sample sequenced in a study of shared clonotypes between healthy human individuals. Data came from immunoSEQ multiplex PCR; TCRdb stores just in-frame clones and leaves some out. Seen here are about 2 million clones, about 95% observed once, and the top ten hold about 1.1%. Terminally differentiated effector memory CD45RA+ cells were excluded from the naive CD8 cells, which were CD45RO-negative and positively selected for CCR7. Sequenced material: naive CD8+ T cells sorted from blood. These receptors all come from a young man in good health.

J is TRBJ2-1 and V is TRBV15; D is uncertain. V lost 3 bases to trimming and J lost 7 bases, with 10 bases between them. Germline V gene sequence: CDR1 LNHNV, CDR2 YYDKDF (reference sequence). This CDR3 spans 13 amino acids. CDR3 sequence reads: CATSRALGNEQFF. Written as DNA, the CDR3 is TGTGCCACCAGCAGGGCCCTGGGGAATGAGCAGTTCTTC.

The chain recombines TRBV4-3 with TRBJ2-4; tentative D call: TRBD1 (6 bases). There are 21 residues in the CDR3. Germline CDR1 LGHNA, CDR2 YSLEER. Deletions cut 0 bases from V and 1 base from J, with 25 bases between. CDR3 region: CASSQDEDGQLPIKAKNIQYF. The CDR3 coding sequence is TGCGCCAGCAGCCAAGATGAAGATGGACAGCTCCCCATTAAGGCCAAAAACATTCAGTACTTC.

This clone was observed a few times. The chain has TRBV4-1 and TRBJ2-7; D may be TRBD2 (5 bases). The germline CDR1 and CDR2 sequences are MGHRA and YSYEKL. The V end lost 3 bases, the J end lost 2 bases, and 8 bases lay between the germline ends. The length of the CDR3 is 13 residues. The CDR3 sequence is CASSHRLTYEQYF. For the CDR3, the DNA is TGCGCCAGCAGCCACCGACTAACCTACGAGCAGTACTTC.

This chain joins TRBV2 and TRBJ2-7; 10 positions agree with TRBD2. Germline V gene sequence: CDR1 SNHLY, CDR2 FYNNEI. The CDR3 runs to 16 residues. V trimming: 1 base; J trimming: 2 bases; junction bases outside the gene matches: 5. The CDR3 sequence: CASSEGKAGGPYEQYF. CDR3 coding DNA: TGTGCCAGCAGTGAAGGGAAAGCGGGAGGGCCCTACGAGCAGTACTTC.

This clone was seen once. One end of the junction fails to match germline, which may point to a read error. The J gene is TRBJ2-7, the V gene TRBV14; D is uncertain. Germline V lookup: CDR1 SGHDN, CDR2 FVKESK. CDR3 size: 14 residues. CDR3 in amino acids: CASSQVDKSYGQYF. Written as DNA, the CDR3 is TGTGCCAGCAGCCAAGTAGACAAATCCTACGGGCAGTACTTC. Full variable domain (outside the CDR3, taken from reference TRBV14 and TRBJ2-7): EAGVTQFPSHSVIEKGQTVTLRCDPISGHDNLYWYRRVMGKEIKFLLHFVKESKQDESGMPNNRFLAERTGGTYSTLKVQPAELEDSGVYFCASSQVDKSYGQYFGPGTRLTVT.

This chain joins TRBV5-6 and TRBJ2-7, with D perhaps TRBD1 or TRBD2 (5 bases each). Trimming cost V 4 bases and J 1 base, with 18 bases left between them. The CDR3 extends over 16 amino acids. Per germline, CDR1 SGHDT and CDR2 YYEEEE. The CDR3 region is CASSPGPDAGSYEQYF. The CDR3 DNA reads TGTGCCAGCAGCCCGGGGCCGGACGCTGGATCCTACGAGCAGTACTTC.

The chain recombines TRBV4-1 with TRBJ2-7; D is perhaps TRBD2 (6 bases). The V end was cut by 4 bases, the J end by 2 bases, with 18 bases between. The CDR3 spans 16 residues. The germline gives CDR1 MGHRA, CDR2 YSYEKL. CDR3 in DNA: TGCGCCAGCAGCCTGAGGTGGGGGGACCTGACCTACGAGCAGTACTTC. This sequence encodes CASSLRWGDLTYEQYF.

Of note for this clone: Other DNA sequences within the sample encode an identical CDR3. The chain recombines TRBV7-9 with TRBJ1-1; 8 positions match TRBD1. The CDR3 sequence is 15 residues long. V lost 5 bases, J lost 1 base, and 6 bases stayed unmatched. The germline V gene encodes CDR1 SEHNR and CDR2 FQNEAQ (reference sequence). Here the CDR3 reads CASSLHTGGNTEAFF. The CDR3 nucleotides read TGTGCCAGCAGCCTCCATACAGGGGGGAACACTGAAGCTTTCTTT.

Comment on this clone: The same CDR3 is also encoded by other DNA sequences in this sample. This sequence joins TRBV9 and TRBJ2-5, with D tentatively TRBD1 or TRBD2 (6 bases each). Per the germline V gene, CDR1 is SGDLS and CDR2 is YYNGEE. The V gene lost 0 bases and the J gene lost 5 bases, with 14 bases spanning the gap. The CDR3 is 15 residues long. For the CDR3, the DNA is TGTGCCAGCAGCGTAGAGGGGGGCTTAGGTGAGACCCAGTACTTC. This translates into CASSVEGGLGETQYF.

This chain connects TRBV5-6 to TRBJ2-6; tentative D call: TRBD1 (6 bases). CDR3 length equals 17 residues. Germline V CDR1 and CDR2: SGHDT, YYEEEE. V lost 5 bases, J lost 1 base, and 16 bases lay in between. CDR3 in amino acids: CASSNRDPVSGANVLTF. The CDR3 nucleotides are TGTGCCAGCAGTAACAGGGACCCAGTTTCTGGGGCCAACGTCCTGACTTTC.

This clone was counted once. This chain uses TRBV6-1 with TRBJ1-2, with D perhaps TRBD1 (6 bases). The CDR3 consists of 15 residues. Germline values: CDR1 MNHNS, CDR2 SASEGT. Trimming removed 1 base from V and 7 bases from J, with 16 bases in between. In nucleotides, the CDR3 is TGTGCCAGCAGTGAAGTGGACACGGGGGCTGCTGGCTACACCTTC. Protein sequence: CASSEVDTGAAGYTF.

This chain connects TRBV5-6 to TRBJ2-5, with 8 bases matching TRBD1. The DNA matches TRBJ2-7 better at its end, which makes the J call doubtful. CDR1 is SGHDT and CDR2 is YYEEEE in the germline V gene. The CDR3 is made up of 16 amino acids. The CDR3 sequence is CASSGGQGISSYEQYF. CDR3 in DNA: TGTGCCAGCAGCGGTGGACAGGGAATAAGCTCCTACGAGCAGTACTTC.

The rearrangement uses TRBV28 and TRBJ2-3; D tentatively reads TRBD1 or TRBD2 (6 bases each). V was cut by 3 bases and J by 0 bases, with 22 bases left in between. CDR3 length: 19 amino acids. CDR1 and CDR2 from the germline V gene are MDHEN and SYDVKM. The CDR3 sequence is CASSFFGGPTITSTDTQYF. For the CDR3, the DNA is TGTGCCAGCAGTTTTTTCGGGGGCCCCACGATTACTAGCACAGATACGCAGTATTTT. Filled out from reference TRBV28 and TRBJ2-3, the complete variable domain reads DVKVTQSSRYLVKRTGEKVFLECVQDMDHENMFWYRQDPGLGLRLIYFSYDVKMKEKGDIPEGYSVSREKKERFSLILESASTNQTSMYLCASSFFGGPTITSTDTQYFGPGTRLTVL.

The J gene is TRBJ2-1, the V gene TRBV28, with TRBD2 identical over 9 bases. The CDR3 loop spans 17 amino acids. Trimming cost V 2 bases and J 4 bases; bases outside gene matches: 9. Germline CDR1 and CDR2: MDHEN and SYDVKM. The CDR3 coding sequence is TGTGCCAGCAGTTTAGTGGTTCGGCGGGGGGGTTACAATGAGCAGTTCTTC. This encodes CASSLVVRRGGYNEQFF. Full variable domain (remainder filled in from reference TRBV28 and TRBJ2-1): DVKVTQSSRYLVKRTGEKVFLECVQDMDHENMFWYRQDPGLGLRLIYFSYDVKMKEKGDIPEGYSVSREKKERFSLILESASTNQTSMYLCASSLVVRRGGYNEQFFGPGTRLTVL.

The chain joins TRBV30 to TRBJ1-2, with 7 bases fitting TRBD1. The CDR3 extends over 13 amino acids. J gave up 5 bases and V 4 bases, and 7 bases lay outside the gene matches. Germline CDR1 reads GTSNPN; CDR2 reads SVGIG (reference sequence). CDR3 loop: CAWTSGDSYGYTF. The CDR3 DNA is TGTGCCTGGACCTCCGGGGACAGTTATGGCTACACCTTC. Combining the CDR3 with reference TRBV30 and TRBJ1-2 gives the whole variable domain SQTIHQWPATLVQPVGSPLSLECTVEGTSNPNLYWYRQAAGRGLQLLFYSVGIGQISSEVPQNLSASRPQDRQFILSSKKLLLSDSGFYLCAWTSGDSYGYTFGSGTRLTVV.

The chain links TRBV28 to TRBJ1-2; the match to TRBD1 covers 7 bases. Germline assignment: CDR1 MDHEN and CDR2 SYDVKM. The CDR3 contains 14 residues. V was clipped by 5 bases and J by 6 bases; unmatched bases: 9. CDR3 protein: CASSETGEGDGYTF. The CDR3 DNA sequence: TGTGCCAGCAGTGAAACAGGGGAAGGGGATGGCTACACCTTC.

CDR3 sequence reads: CARSLWGWQREFGDTQYF. DNA for the CDR3: TGTGCCAGAAGCTTGTGGGGGTGGCAGCGGGAGTTTGGAGATACGCAGTATTTT. The gene calls are TRBV5-3 and TRBJ2-3; 8 bases line up with TRBD2. TRBV5-3 is known as an ORF, though its function is uncertain. Trimming cost V 1 base and J 5 bases; bases outside gene matches: 15. This CDR3 is built from 18 residues.

The J gene is TRBJ2-7, the V gene TRBV10-3; 9 nucleotides match TRBD1. V shed 2 bases, J shed 5 bases, and the junction held 7 bases outside the gene matches. This CDR3 comprises 15 residues. CDR1 is ENHRY, CDR2 SYGVKD, per germline. CDR3 in DNA: TGTGCCATCAGTGAGGCGGGACAGGGTTATGACGAGCAGTACTTC. It encodes CAISEAGQGYDEQYF.

Worth noting for this clone: A much larger clone sits a single nucleotide away, making a read error possible. The sample carries other DNA sequences with the same CDR3. This chain connects TRBV5-5 to TRBJ1-1; D not resolved. The V gene lost 2 bases and the J gene lost 1 base, with 3 bases spanning the gap. CDR1 SGHKS and CDR2 YYEKEE come from the germline V gene (reference sequence). CDR3 length: 12 residues. In nucleotides, the CDR3 is TGTGCCAGCAGCTTATGGAACACTGAAGCTTTCTTT. It codes for CASSLWNTEAFF.

Turning to this clone: Other nucleotide sequences from this sample produce the same CDR3. The V call is TRBV19, the J call TRBJ2-1, with TRBD2 identical over 8 bases. Germline V gene data show CDR1 as LNHDA and CDR2 as SQIVND (reference sequence). There are 15 residues in the CDR3. V shed 6 bases and J 0 bases; nucleotides not matched to a gene: 4. CDR3 DNA sequence: TGTGCCAGTAGGGTAGCGGGGAGCTCCTACAATGAGCAGTTCTTC. Translating it yields CASRVAGSSYNEQFF.